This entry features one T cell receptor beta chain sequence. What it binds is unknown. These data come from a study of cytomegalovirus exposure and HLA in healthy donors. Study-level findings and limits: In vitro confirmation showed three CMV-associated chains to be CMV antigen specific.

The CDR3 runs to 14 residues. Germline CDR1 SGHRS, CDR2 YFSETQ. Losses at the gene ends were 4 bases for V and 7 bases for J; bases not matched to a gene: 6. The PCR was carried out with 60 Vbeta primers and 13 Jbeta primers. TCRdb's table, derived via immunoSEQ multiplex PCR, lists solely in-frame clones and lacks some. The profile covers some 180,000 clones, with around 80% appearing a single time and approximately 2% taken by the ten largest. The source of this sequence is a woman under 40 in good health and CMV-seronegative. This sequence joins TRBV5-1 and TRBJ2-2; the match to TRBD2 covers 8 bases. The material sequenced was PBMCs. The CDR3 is CASSPLTSDGELFF. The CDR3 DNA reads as TGCGCCAGCAGCCCGTTGACTAGCGACGGGGAGCTGTTTTTT.